These 20 T cell receptor beta chains share one sample of origin, sequenced in a study of T cell repertoires in cytomegalovirus infection. TCRdb re-derived calls from the reads in MiXCR, one entry per CDR3 protein. The data hold around 490,000 distinct CDR3 sequences, with 26% observed a single time. The sequencing sample was made of PBMCs. Source of these receptors: a human donor in good health (CMV status not recorded). Some clones in this sample may be carry-over from other donors' samples.

This clonotype appeared a few times. This chain connects TRBV6-2 or TRBV6-3 to TRBJ1-1; 11 bases are shared with TRBD1. The CDR3 length is 13 residues. Germline V lookup: CDR1 MNHEY, CDR2 SVGEGT. With V trimmed by 6 bases and J by 4 bases, 1 base remained unmatched. The CDR3 sequence is CASRDRGPTEAFF. CDR3 in DNA: TGTGCCAGCAGGGACAGGGGGCCCACTGAAGCTTTCTTT.

The gene calls are TRBV5-6 and TRBJ2-3; 7 nucleotides match TRBD1. The CDR3 has 14 residues. Germline CDR1 SGHDT, CDR2 YYEEEE. V shed 4 bases and J 4 bases; nucleotides not matched to a gene: 6. As DNA, the CDR3 is TGTGCCAGCAGCCCCGGGACAGACGCAGATACGCAGTATTTT. It is translated as CASSPGTDADTQYF.

This clonotype was seen only a few times. The chain is built from TRBV7-9 and TRBJ2-5; D tentatively reads TRBD1 or TRBD2 (5 bases each). This CDR3 has 14 amino acids. Deletions cut 5 bases from V and 5 bases from J, with 15 bases between. The germline V gene encodes CDR1 SEHNR and CDR2 FQNEAQ (reference sequence). The CDR3 sequence: CASSPVFEGETQYF. The CDR3, as DNA: TGTGCCAGCAGCCCAGTTTTCGAGGGGGAGACCCAGTACTTC.

This clonotype appeared many times. The V call is TRBV7-2, the J call TRBJ2-2, with TRBD2 identical over 7 bases. Germline loops: CDR1 SGHTA, CDR2 FQGNSA. The ends lost 2 bases at V and 1 base at J; junction bases unmatched: 4. This CDR3 is 16 amino acids long. Here the CDR3 DNA reads TGTGCCAGCAGCTTAAACGGCGGGAGGAACACCGGGGAGCTGTTTTTT. It encodes CASSLNGGRNTGELFF. The full variable domain, rest sourced from reference TRBV7-2 and TRBJ2-2, is GAGVSQSPSNKVTEKGKDVELRCDPISGHTALYWYRQSLGQGLEFLIYFQGNSAPDKSGLPSDRFSAERTGGSVSTLTIQRTQQEDSAVYLCASSLNGGRNTGELFFGEGSRLTVL.

This clonotype was detected a few times. This chain links TRBV6-5 with TRBJ1-1; D not resolved. The CDR3 is made up of 13 amino acids. V was cut by 6 bases and J by 2 bases, with 10 bases left in between. Germline CDR1 MNHEY, CDR2 SVGAGI. CDR3 nucleotide sequence: TGTGCCAGCAGCTGGGGTTTAAACACTGAAGCTTTCTTT. It specifies CASSWGLNTEAFF.

This clonotype turned up a few times. This chain links TRBV12-3 or TRBV12-4 with TRBJ1-6; D not certain. The CDR3 runs to 11 residues. Trimming stripped 0 bases from V and 19 bases from J, with 10 bases between. CDR3 sequence reads: CASSLAGPKHF. Here the CDR3 DNA reads TGTGCCAGCAGTTTAGCGGGCCCTAAACACTTT.

This chain uses TRBV6-5 with TRBJ2-1, with unresolved D. The V end lost 2 bases, the J end lost 4 bases, and 12 bases lay between the germline ends. Germline CDR1 and CDR2: MNHEY and SVGAGI. This CDR3 has 15 residues. CDR3 bases: TGTGCCAGCAGTTACCAAGGAGTGGGTTACAATGAGCAGTTCTTC. It is translated as CASSYQGVGYNEQFF.

V and J are TRBV6-6 and TRBJ1-1; 8 bases match TRBD1. The ends lost 4 bases at V and 11 bases at J; junction bases unmatched: 6. Germline V lookup: CDR1 MNHNY, CDR2 SVGAGI (reference sequence). The CDR3 extends over 12 amino acids. CDR3: CASSWTGSGAFF. The DNA of the CDR3 is TGTGCCAGCAGTTGGACAGGGAGTGGGGCTTTCTTT.

Ten or more counts support this clonotype. The chain couples TRBV6-1 to TRBJ2-1; 11 bases are a match to TRBD2. V was clipped by 8 bases and J by 0 bases; unmatched bases: 12. CDR3 length: 18 amino acids. CDR1 and CDR2 (germline): MNHNS, SASEGT. The CDR3 DNA is TGTGCCAGCCCCGACGGGACTAGCGGATGGAGCTCCTACAATGAGCAGTTCTTC. Translation: CASPDGTSGWSSYNEQFF.

This clonotype was seen just once. CDR3 sequence reads: CASSPLPSGSYEQYF. CDR3 DNA: TGTGCCAGCTCACCACTGCCTAGCGGATCCTACGAGCAGTACTTC. The J gene is TRBJ2-7, the V gene TRBV18; 7 nucleotides line up with TRBD2. The CDR3 contains 15 residues. Germline values: CDR1 KGHSH, CDR2 LQKENI. The ends lost 1 base at V and 1 base at J; junction bases unmatched: 4.

This sequence joins TRBV5-1 and TRBJ2-1; 13 bases line up with TRBD2. This CDR3 has 20 amino acids. Germline CDR1 is SGHRS and CDR2 is YFSETQ. J was trimmed by 0 bases and V by 3 bases; bases with no gene match: 12. As DNA, the CDR3 is TGCGCCAGCAGCTCGGTGCTGGGACTAGCGGGATCCGGCTCCTACAATGAGCAGTTCTTC. It translates to CASSSVLGLAGSGSYNEQFF.

This clonotype was seen many times. The V and J genes are TRBV27 and TRBJ1-1, with a tentative D call TRBD1 (6 bases). The germline CDR1 and CDR2 sequences are MNHEY and SMNVEV (reference sequence). V was pared by 2 bases and J by 1 base, with 11 bases between. There are 15 residues in the CDR3. CDR3 bases: TGTGCCAGCAGTTTAGGTTACAGGGAGAACACTGAAGCTTTCTTT. Encoded protein: CASSLGYRENTEAFF.

J is TRBJ1-2 and V is TRBV7-8; D gene uncertain. The CDR3 length is 12 residues. Trimming removed 3 bases at V and 8 bases at J, with 10 bases between. The germline CDR1 and CDR2 sequences are SGHVS and FQNEAQ. The CDR3, as DNA: TGTGCCAGCAGCTTTTTGAGCGGAGGCTACACCTTC. Its translation is CASSFLSGGYTF.

The chain combines TRBV11-2 with TRBJ2-1; 12 nucleotides match TRBD2. This CDR3 is built from 15 residues. Looked up from germline, CDR1 is SGHAT and CDR2 is FQNNGV. J was trimmed by 8 bases and V by 6 bases; bases with no gene match: 8. The CDR3 reads CASSWTSGIPDEQFF. DNA of the CDR3: TGTGCCAGCAGTTGGACTAGCGGGATACCGGATGAGCAGTTCTTC.

The gene calls are TRBV30 and TRBJ2-2, with TRBD2 as a possible D gene (6 bases). Looked up from germline, CDR1 is GTSNPN and CDR2 is SVGIG (reference sequence). V was pared by 4 bases and J by 4 bases, with 13 bases between. The CDR3 is 14 residues long. CDR3 DNA sequence: TGTGCCTGGACCCCTAGCGTTGGCACCGGGGAGCTGTTTTTT. Amino acids: CAWTPSVGTGELFF.

V and J are TRBV7-2 and TRBJ2-1; D perhaps matches TRBD2 (5 bases). Germline loops: CDR1 SGHTA, CDR2 FQGNSA. The CDR3 loop spans 19 amino acids. V lost 5 bases to trimming and J lost 3 bases, with 26 bases between them. The CDR3 nucleotides are TGTGCCAGCAGCCCCGGGGAGACGGGCACCGTAGGGATCTACAATGAGCAGTTCTTC. Translated: CASSPGETGTVGIYNEQFF. Full variable domain (remainder filled in from reference TRBV7-2 and TRBJ2-1): GAGVSQSPSNKVTEKGKDVELRCDPISGHTALYWYRQSLGQGLEFLIYFQGNSAPDKSGLPSDRFSAERTGGSVSTLTIQRTQQEDSAVYLCASSPGETGTVGIYNEQFFGPGTRLTVL.

This clonotype was picked up a small number of times. This chain joins TRBV12-5 and TRBJ2-1, with TRBD2 matching over 9 bases. This CDR3 has 15 amino acids. Per the germline V gene, CDR1 is LGHNT and CDR2 is FRNRAP. The ends lost 1 base at V and 5 bases at J; junction bases unmatched: 3. Here the CDR3 DNA reads TGTGCTAGTGGTTTGGGACTAGCGGACCACAATGAGCAGTTCTTC. It encodes CASGLGLADHNEQFF.

The table lists this clonotype with a few counts. The rearrangement joins TRBV19 to TRBJ2-3, with D hard to call. The germline V gene encodes CDR1 LNHDA and CDR2 SQIVND (reference sequence). V lost 7 bases and J 4 bases, leaving 21 bases between the germline ends. This CDR3 contains 16 residues. The CDR3 region has the DNA TGTGCCAGTACCTCGAGACCTCGGGCAAGCGCAGATACGCAGTATTTT. Its protein product is CASTSRPRASADTQYF. Drawing the rest from reference TRBV19 and TRBJ2-3, the complete variable domain is DGGITQSPKYLFRKEGQNVTLSCEQNLNHDAMYWYRQDPGQGLRLIYYSQIVNDFQKGDIAEGYSVSREKKESFPLTVTSAQKNPTAFYLCASTSRPRASADTQYFGPGTRLTVL.

This clonotype was detected only a few times. The chain has TRBV7-2 and TRBJ1-2, with TRBD1 matching 8 bases. The CDR3 covers 15 residues. The germline V gene has CDR1 SGHTA and CDR2 FQGNSA. V gave up 5 bases and J gave up 6 bases; unmatched junction bases: 11. CDR3 in DNA: TGTGCCAGCAGCCCGCAGGGACAGGTGGCAAATGGCTACACCTTC. This encodes CASSPQGQVANGYTF.

This clonotype was counted a few times. V is TRBV18 and J is TRBJ2-5, with TRBD1 matching over 7 bases. Germline V gene sequence: CDR1 KGHSH, CDR2 LQKENI. CDR3 length equals 14 residues. J gave up 1 base and V 4 bases, and 3 bases lay outside the gene matches. The CDR3 sequence: CASSRKGAQETQYF. CDR3 nucleotide sequence: TGTGCCAGCTCACGGAAGGGGGCCCAAGAGACCCAGTACTTC.